The T cell receptor beta chain described here comes from a study of blood T cell repertoires in COVID-19. The assay was immunoSEQ multiplex PCR, and TCRdb's table has in-frame clones only and misses some. The table lists a few hundred thousand clones, approximately 93% of them singletons. V gave up 3 bases and J gave up 0 bases, with 16 bases separating them. The CDR3 is made up of 16 amino acids. The sequencing sample was made of PBMCs or T cells enriched from blood (not recorded which). The sequence derives from a woman in her forties who had been exposed to COVID-19. The gene calls are TRBV5-3 and TRBJ2-7, with D possibly matching TRBD1 (5 bases). TRBV5-3 is known as an ORF, though its function is uncertain. The CDR3 bases are TGTGCCAGAAGCTCCGACAGCGCCGCCAACTCCTACGAGCAGTACTTC. Translated: CARSSDSAANSYEQYF.